This T cell receptor beta chain was sequenced for a study of blood T cells in healthy people across ages. Germline CDR1 reads ENHRY; CDR2 reads SYGVKD. This CDR3 is built from 13 residues. Deletions cut 4 bases from V and 5 bases from J, with 11 bases between. The authors drew around 9.3 milliliters of peripheral blood from each donor. Then a second PCR, running roughly 7 to 12 cycles, was carried out with a sample-barcoded 5' primer and a J-beta primer mix. TCRdb recomputed calls from the 5' RACE reads with MiXCR, one row per CDR3 protein. The sample has under 2,000,000 distinct CDR3 sequences, 40% to 55% seen once; the top ten hold 2.1%. This clonotype has a count of ten or more.

This receptor was taken from a woman between 40 and 55 years old in good health. Material for sequencing was blood. The chain employs TRBV10-3 and TRBJ2-5, with D perhaps matching TRBD2 (5 bases). CDR3 in DNA: TGTGCCATCAGTGGCGGAGGATTGGAGACCCAGTACTTC. This sequence encodes CAISGGGLETQYF.